This is a list of T cell receptor beta chains from one sample in a study of blood T cell repertoires in COVID-19. The protocol was immunoSEQ multiplex PCR, while the TCRdb copy is restricted to in-frame clones and leaves out a portion. The sample records 130,000 or so clones, about three quarters being singletons. Sequenced input: peripheral blood. These receptors all stem from a man aged 50 to 60 with acute or convalescent COVID-19. The CDR3 runs from the conserved cysteine through the conserved F or W. A D gene is named only where the DNA matches it firmly.

CDR3 protein: CASSSLGQGREVRETQYF
V gene: TRBV11-2
D gene: TRBD1
J gene: TRBJ2-5

CDR3 protein: CASRPGVDTEAFF
V gene: TRBV5-1
D gene: .
J gene: TRBJ1-1

CDR3 protein: CASSPSSGGLYNEQFF
V gene: TRBV25-1
D gene: TRBD2
J gene: TRBJ2-1

CDR3 protein: CAWRHTTGTTEAFF
V gene: TRBV30
D gene: TRBD1
J gene: TRBJ1-1

CDR3 protein: CASSAPAGLTDTQYF
V gene: TRBV28
D gene: .
J gene: TRBJ2-3

CDR3 protein: CASLPSGDNVSPLHF
V gene: TRBV6-1
D gene: .
J gene: TRBJ1-6

CDR3 protein: CASSSGPYNSPLHF
V gene: TRBV6-5
D gene: .
J gene: TRBJ1-6

CDR3 protein: CASSPAGDTEAFF
V gene: TRBV18
D gene: .
J gene: TRBJ1-1

CDR3 protein: CASSLAQTRNTGELFF
V gene: TRBV11-2
D gene: .
J gene: TRBJ2-2

CDR3 protein: CASSLLGAEDTQYF
V gene: TRBV5-1
D gene: .
J gene: TRBJ2-3

CDR3 protein: CASAADRSTEAFF
V gene: TRBV6-5
D gene: .
J gene: TRBJ1-1

CDR3 protein: CASSRGQGYQETQYF
V gene: TRBV19
D gene: TRBD1
J gene: TRBJ2-5

CDR3 protein: CASSPGTGSGNTIYF
V gene: TRBV7-9
D gene: TRBD1
J gene: TRBJ1-3

CDR3 protein: CASSSTGSAEAFF
V gene: TRBV5-1
D gene: .
J gene: TRBJ1-1

CDR3 protein: CASKAWTALNQPQHF
V gene: TRBV28
D gene: .
J gene: TRBJ1-5

CDR3 protein: CASSPWGQTYEQYF
V gene: TRBV18
D gene: TRBD1
J gene: TRBJ2-7

CDR3 protein: CASSLGQGDWDTQYF
V gene: TRBV5-8
D gene: TRBD1
J gene: TRBJ2-3

CDR3 protein: CASSLGASGEDGELFF
V gene: TRBV5-4
D gene: TRBD2
J gene: TRBJ2-2

CDR3 protein: CASSTTGIYGNTIYF
V gene: TRBV6-6
D gene: TRBD1
J gene: TRBJ1-3

CDR3 protein: CASSITAAWETQYF
V gene: TRBV19
D gene: .
J gene: TRBJ2-5

CDR3 protein: CASSLGRGTDTQYF
V gene: TRBV5-1
D gene: .
J gene: TRBJ2-3

CDR3 protein: CASSLGTGWETQYF
V gene: TRBV5-6
D gene: TRBD1
J gene: TRBJ2-5

CDR3 protein: CASSQVRGQPQHF
V gene: TRBV14
D gene: .
J gene: TRBJ1-5

CDR3 protein: CASSLEVMGDSTKETDTQYF
V gene: TRBV11-3
D gene: TRBD1
J gene: TRBJ2-3

CDR3 protein: CASSHGAGPISYEQYF
V gene: TRBV4-1
D gene: .
J gene: TRBJ2-7

CDR3 protein: CASSALAYETQYF
V gene: TRBV2
D gene: .
J gene: TRBJ2-5

CDR3 protein: CASSSGQGGTEAFF
V gene: TRBV11-3
D gene: TRBD1
J gene: TRBJ1-1

CDR3 protein: CASRRAGGNTEAFF
V gene: TRBV2
D gene: .
J gene: TRBJ1-1

CDR3 protein: CASRTGTEAFF
V gene: TRBV2
D gene: .
J gene: TRBJ1-1

CDR3 protein: CASRDRTGMNTEAFF
V gene: TRBV6-5
D gene: TRBD1
J gene: TRBJ1-1

CDR3 protein: CAWSVNSNEKLFF
V gene: TRBV30
D gene: .
J gene: TRBJ1-4

CDR3 protein: CASGLAGTSGGALTQYF
V gene: TRBV12-5
D gene: TRBD2
J gene: TRBJ2-3

CDR3 protein: CASSLGTGPREQYF
V gene: TRBV7-9
D gene: TRBD1
J gene: TRBJ2-7

CDR3 protein: CASSSLPDRGTEAFF
V gene: TRBV5-4
D gene: TRBD1
J gene: TRBJ1-1

CDR3 protein: CASKADSENTGELFF
V gene: TRBV19
D gene: .
J gene: TRBJ2-2

CDR3 protein: CASSSGQGAGGNTIYF
V gene: TRBV6-6
D gene: TRBD1
J gene: TRBJ1-3

CDR3 protein: CASRPGWGGTEAFF
V gene: TRBV5-1
D gene: .
J gene: TRBJ1-1

CDR3 protein: CAISEPNYGYTF
V gene: TRBV10-3
D gene: .
J gene: TRBJ1-2